Listed below are T cell receptor beta chains from one sample, sequenced in a study of neoadjuvant nivolumab and ipilimumab in lung cancer. Generated by immunoSEQ multiplex PCR, the TCRdb table keeps only in-frame clones and is missing some. The sample consists of under 5,500 clones, approximately 80% of them appearing once. The sequencing here drew on normal lung tissue adjacent to the tumor, taken after neoadjuvant nivolumab, alone or with ipilimumab, at or shortly before surgery. The receptors derive from an adult with non-small cell lung cancer. Some clones in this sample may be carry-over from other donors' samples. CDR3s include the opening cysteine and the closing phenylalanine or tryptophan. A D gene is named only where the DNA matches it firmly. The size entry is marked missing in some rows and otherwise reads once, few, many or a size class.

j_gene	v_gene	abundance	d_gene	CDR3nt	CDR3aa
TRBJ2-5	TRBV4-3	-	-	TGCGCCAGCAGCCAAGATCTAAGGGTTCGGGAGACCCAGTACTTC	CASSQDLRVRETQYF
TRBJ2-5	TRBV6-5	-	-	TGTGCCAGCAGTTACGGTGAGACCCAGTACTTC	CASSYGETQYF
TRBJ1-1	TRBV29-1	-	TRBD1	TGCAGCGTGAAACCCGGGACAGGGAACACTGAAGCTTTCTTT	CSVKPGTGNTEAFF
TRBJ2-1	TRBV12-2	once	-	TGTGCAAGTCGCTTACGAGGAGGTACTGGGACTCCTTACAATGAGCAGTTCTTC	CASRLRGGTGTPYNEQFF
TRBJ2-5	TRBV7-3	-	-	TGTGCCAGCAGCTTAATCGGGGGTCTAGGAGAGACCCAGTACTTC	CASSLIGGLGETQYF
TRBJ2-1	TRBV4-1	-	-	TGCGCCAGCAGGCACATCACGGCTAAAAGGTACAATGAGCAGTTCTTC	CASRHITAKRYNEQFF
TRBJ1-2	TRBV2	-	-	TGTGCCAGCAGTGAAGTGTCAGGGCAGGGATATGGCTACACCTTC	CASSEVSGQGYGYTF
TRBJ2-7	TRBV6-1	-	-	TGTGCCAGCAGTGAGAGCCGGGACAACTACGAGCAGTACTTC	CASSESRDNYEQYF
TRBJ2-2	TRBV5-1	-	-	TGCGCCAGCAGCTACGACACCGGGGAGCTGTTTTTT	CASSYDTGELFF
TRBJ2-7	TRBV29-1	-	-	TGCAGCGTTAGGGACCGACCGGGGGAGCAGTACTTC	CSVRDRPGEQYF
TRBJ2-7	TRBV11-2	-	TRBD2	TGTGCCAGCAGCTTAGGAGAGACTAGCGGGAGTCATATCGAGCAGTACTTC	CASSLGETSGSHIEQYF
TRBJ1-1	TRBV5-6	-	TRBD1	TGTGCCAGCAGCTTGGCGACAGGGGAAGCTTTCTTT	CASSLATGEAFF
TRBJ2-7	TRBV6-1	few	-	TGTGCCAGCAGGCCGGGACGGGAAAGCTACGAGCAGTACTTC	CASRPGRESYEQYF
TRBJ2-7	TRBV6-5	-	TRBD2	TGTGCCAGCGGATCCCCCGGACTAGCTTCCTTC	CASGSPGLASF
TRBJ2-1	TRBV18	-	-	TGTGCCAACTCACCAACGCGACTCAAGGCCCACCCCAATGAGCAGTTCTTC	CANSPTRLKAHPNEQFF
TRBJ1-4	TRBV5-1	few	-	TGCGCCAGCAGCTTGTTGAGGGGACCTAATGAAAAACTGTTTTTT	CASSLLRGPNEKLFF
TRBJ1-1	TRBV19	once	-	TGTGCCAGTAGTATAGTAGGGCTTCGGGCTGAAGCTTTCTTT	CASSIVGLRAEAFF
TRBJ2-3	TRBV9	-	-	TGTGCCAGCAGCGTAGATGGGGCCCTCCAAGCGCAGTATTTT	CASSVDGALQAQYF
TRBJ2-5	TRBV5-1	-	TRBD2	TGCGCCAGCAGCTTGGATGGACTAGCGGGGAAGACCCAGTACTTC	CASSLDGLAGKTQYF
TRBJ2-7	TRBV4-1	-	-	TGCGCCAGCAGCCTCACTAGCAGCTCCTACGAGCAGTACTTC	CASSLTSSSYEQYF
TRBJ2-1	TRBV7-3	-	TRBD2	TGTGCCAGCAGCGCCCAGAGCGGGGTCTACAATGAGCAGTTCTTC	CASSAQSGVYNEQFF
TRBJ2-7	TRBV6-1	-	-	TGTGCCAGCAGTGAAGACTCTTCGTCGTCCTACGAGCAGTACTTC	CASSEDSSSSYEQYF
TRBJ2-2	TRBV6-1	-	-	TGTGCCAGCCACCGCCAGGACACCGGGGAGCTGTTTTTT	CASHRQDTGELFF
TRBJ1-1	TRBV7-9	-	-	TGTGCCAGCAGACCTCCGGTGGCTGAAGCTTTCTTT	CASRPPVAEAFF
TRBJ1-1	TRBV11-2	once	-	TGTGCCAGCAGTCCGATACAGGGTTATTACACTGAAGCTTTCTTT	CASSPIQGYYTEAFF
TRBJ1-4	TRBV4-1	-	TRBD1	TGCGCCAGCAGCCCCGGGACAGGGGATGAAAAACTGTTTTTT	CASSPGTGDEKLFF
TRBJ2-6	TRBV14	-	-	TGTGCCAGCAGCCAGTACGCATTTGCTCGGACACATCTCTCTGGGGCCAACGTCCTGACTTTC	CASSQYAFARTHLSGANVLTF
TRBJ2-3	TRBV2	-	TRBD1	TGTGCCAGCCTGTCCCCCGGGACAGAGAGCACAGATACGCAGTATTTT	CASLSPGTESTDTQYF
TRBJ1-5	TRBV29-1	once	TRBD1	TGCAGCGTTGGGGCAGGGGGCGGGGAGCCCCAGCATTTT	CSVGAGGGEPQHF
TRBJ2-7	TRBV6-5	-	TRBD2	TGTGCCAGCAGAGAGACTAGCGAGTACGAGCAGTACTTC	CASRETSEYEQYF
TRBJ1-2	TRBV5-1	-	-	TGCGCCAGCAGCCCGGCCGGGGCCCAGCAGGATGGCTACACCTTC	CASSPAGAQQDGYTF
TRBJ1-1	TRBV29-1	few	-	TGCAGCGTAGCCGGGACGGCTAACACTGAAGCTTTCTTT	CSVAGTANTEAFF
TRBJ2-7	TRBV25-1	-	TRBD1	TGTGCCAGCAGTGCGATGCCGGGACAGGGCTCCTACGAGCAGTACTTC	CASSAMPGQGSYEQYF
TRBJ2-2	TRBV5-1	-	-	TGCGCCAGCAGCCCCCACGGGGGCAGCCGGGGCACCGGGGAGCTGTTTTTT	CASSPHGGSRGTGELFF